The present T cell receptor (beta chain) was sequenced within a study of CD8+CD57+ T cells in acquired aplastic anemia. Germline V gene lookup returns CDR1 LGHDT and CDR2 YNNKEL (reference sequence). This CDR3 contains 16 residues. J was trimmed by 2 bases and V by 4 bases; bases with no gene match: 9. CDR3 and TCR beta VDJ profiling relied on genomic DNA as the template. TCRdb recomputed calls from the reads with MiXCR, one row per CDR3 protein. The table shows about 170,000 distinct CDR3 sequences, with 55% to 70% occurring only once. The clonotype originates from a human donor in good health. The sequenced material came from sorted CD4+, CD8+, or CD8+CD57+ T cells (not recorded which) from PBMCs. The chain recombines TRBV3-1 with TRBJ2-7; 9 nucleotides align to TRBD1. CDR3 DNA: TGTGCCAGCAGCCTTCCTGGACAGGGGTGGACCTACGAGCAGTACTTC. This encodes CASSLPGQGWTYEQYF.